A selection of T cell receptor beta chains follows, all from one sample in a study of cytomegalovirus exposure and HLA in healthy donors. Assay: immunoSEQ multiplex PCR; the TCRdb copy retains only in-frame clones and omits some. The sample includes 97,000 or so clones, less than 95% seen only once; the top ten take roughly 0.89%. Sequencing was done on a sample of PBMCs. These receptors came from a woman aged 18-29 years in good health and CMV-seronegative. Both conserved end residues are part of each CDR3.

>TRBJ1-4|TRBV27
CASRANTGLVEKLFF
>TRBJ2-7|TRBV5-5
CASSQAYEQYF
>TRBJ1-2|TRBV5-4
CASSAGTGSGYGYTF
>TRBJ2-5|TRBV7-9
CASMLAGGETQYF
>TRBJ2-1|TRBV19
CASSTRTSGYNEQFF
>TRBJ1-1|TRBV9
CASSGEAQGAAAFF
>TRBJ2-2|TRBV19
CASSPPTLWSGELFF
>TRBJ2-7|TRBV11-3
CASSLDGTSASHEQYF
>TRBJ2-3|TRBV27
CASSLYPRPDTQYF
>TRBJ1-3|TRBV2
CASSEAGRSGNTIYF
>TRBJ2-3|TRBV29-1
CSVRKGALRSTDTQYF
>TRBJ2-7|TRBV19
CASRPTGQGFWEQYF
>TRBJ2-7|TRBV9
CASSVDGSPYEQYF
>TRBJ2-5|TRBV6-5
CASAPSYGGQETQYF
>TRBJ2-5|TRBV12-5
CASGLGLVWDKEETQYF
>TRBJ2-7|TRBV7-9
CASSSRDRGLYEQYF
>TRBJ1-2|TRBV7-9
CASSLSRIVGQGGYYGYTF
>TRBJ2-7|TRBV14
CASSQDDRPTAYEQYF
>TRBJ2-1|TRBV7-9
CASSLANGLAGLEQFF
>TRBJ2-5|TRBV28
CASSLAGSLETQYF
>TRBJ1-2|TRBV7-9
CASSPGQVAYGYTF
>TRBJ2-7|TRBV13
CASSLQDRYYEQYF
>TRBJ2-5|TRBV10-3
CAIAEDRAGETQYF
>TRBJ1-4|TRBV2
CASGLRDQNEKLFF
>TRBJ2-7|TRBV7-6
CASSLSHNYEQYF
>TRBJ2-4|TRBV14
CASSQDPADIQYF
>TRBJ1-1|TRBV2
CASRGGTEAFF
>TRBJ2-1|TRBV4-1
CASSQILAGGLNEQFF
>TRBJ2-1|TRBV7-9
CASSPPGLAGVAEQFF
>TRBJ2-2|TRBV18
CASSPSTGLKVSGELFF
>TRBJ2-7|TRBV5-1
CASSLVGTGGIYEQYF
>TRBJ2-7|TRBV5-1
CASSLASPYEQYF
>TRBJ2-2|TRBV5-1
CASSLTGNTGELFF
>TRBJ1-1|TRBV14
CASSQYTGNTEAFF
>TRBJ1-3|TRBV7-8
CASSLATGSGNTIYF
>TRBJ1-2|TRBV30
CAWSVQTGGGYTF
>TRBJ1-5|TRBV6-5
CASSRQGSQPQHF
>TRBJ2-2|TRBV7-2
CASSLGLAGRTGELFF
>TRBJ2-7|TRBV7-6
CASSLAQGYEQYF
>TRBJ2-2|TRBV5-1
CASRAVETGNTGELFF
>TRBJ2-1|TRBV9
CASSKGTSGYNEQFF
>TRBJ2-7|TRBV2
CASGGNSQEQYF
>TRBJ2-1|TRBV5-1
CASSWPDSGNSYNEQFF
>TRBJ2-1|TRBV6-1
CASSEARGEQFF
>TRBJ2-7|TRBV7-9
CASSGTDSYEQYF
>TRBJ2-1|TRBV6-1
CASSELGPRAGPENNEQFF
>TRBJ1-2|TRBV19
CASNSQGSGYTF
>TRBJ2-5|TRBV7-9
CASSPPGTSGQETQYF
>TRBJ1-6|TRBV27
CASSSRTVNKFTGNSPLHF
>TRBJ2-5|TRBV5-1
CASSNRLAGAHVQETQYF
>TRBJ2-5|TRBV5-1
CASQIGVLGETQYF
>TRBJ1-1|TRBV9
CASSVVSRMNTEAFF